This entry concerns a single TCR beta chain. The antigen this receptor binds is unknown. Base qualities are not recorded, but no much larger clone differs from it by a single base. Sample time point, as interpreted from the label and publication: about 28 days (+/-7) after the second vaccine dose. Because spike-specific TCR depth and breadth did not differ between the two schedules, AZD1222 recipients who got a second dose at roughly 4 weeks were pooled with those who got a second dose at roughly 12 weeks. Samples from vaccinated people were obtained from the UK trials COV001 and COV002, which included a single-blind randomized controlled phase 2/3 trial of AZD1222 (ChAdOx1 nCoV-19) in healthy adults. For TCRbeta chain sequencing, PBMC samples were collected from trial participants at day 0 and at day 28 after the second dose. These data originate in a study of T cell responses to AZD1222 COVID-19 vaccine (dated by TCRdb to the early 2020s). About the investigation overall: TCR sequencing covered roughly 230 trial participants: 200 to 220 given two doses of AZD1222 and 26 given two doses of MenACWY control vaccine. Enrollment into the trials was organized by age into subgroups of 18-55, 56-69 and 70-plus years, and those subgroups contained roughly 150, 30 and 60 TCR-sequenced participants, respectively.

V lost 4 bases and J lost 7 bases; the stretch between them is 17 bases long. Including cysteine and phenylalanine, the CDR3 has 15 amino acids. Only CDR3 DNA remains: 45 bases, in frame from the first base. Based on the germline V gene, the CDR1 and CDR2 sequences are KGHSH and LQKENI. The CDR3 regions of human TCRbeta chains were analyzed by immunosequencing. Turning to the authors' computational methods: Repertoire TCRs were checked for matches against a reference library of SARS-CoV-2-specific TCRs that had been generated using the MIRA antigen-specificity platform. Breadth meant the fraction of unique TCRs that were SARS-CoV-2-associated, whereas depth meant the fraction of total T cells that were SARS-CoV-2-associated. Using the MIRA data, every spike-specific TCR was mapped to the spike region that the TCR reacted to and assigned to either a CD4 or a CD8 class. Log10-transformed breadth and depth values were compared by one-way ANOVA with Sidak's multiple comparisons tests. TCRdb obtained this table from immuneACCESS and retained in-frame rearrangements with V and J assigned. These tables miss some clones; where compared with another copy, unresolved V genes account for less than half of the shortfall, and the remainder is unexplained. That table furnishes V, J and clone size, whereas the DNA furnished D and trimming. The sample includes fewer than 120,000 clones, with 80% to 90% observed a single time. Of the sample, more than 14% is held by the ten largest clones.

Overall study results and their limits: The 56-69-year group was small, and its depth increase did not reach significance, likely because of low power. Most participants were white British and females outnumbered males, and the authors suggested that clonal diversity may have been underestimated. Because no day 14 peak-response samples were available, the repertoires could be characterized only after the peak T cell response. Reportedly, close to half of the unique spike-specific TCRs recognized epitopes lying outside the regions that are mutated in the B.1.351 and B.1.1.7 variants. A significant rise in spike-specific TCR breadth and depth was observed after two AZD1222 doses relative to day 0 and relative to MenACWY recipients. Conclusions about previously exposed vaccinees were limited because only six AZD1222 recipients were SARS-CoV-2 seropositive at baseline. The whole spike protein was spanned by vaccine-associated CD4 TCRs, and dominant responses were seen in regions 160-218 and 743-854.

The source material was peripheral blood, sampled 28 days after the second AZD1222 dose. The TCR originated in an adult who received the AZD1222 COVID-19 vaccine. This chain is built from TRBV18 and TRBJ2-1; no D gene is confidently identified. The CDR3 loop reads CASSLDWDVSNEQFF. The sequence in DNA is TGTGCCAGCTCACTAGACTGGGATGTGAGTAATGAGCAGTTCTTC.